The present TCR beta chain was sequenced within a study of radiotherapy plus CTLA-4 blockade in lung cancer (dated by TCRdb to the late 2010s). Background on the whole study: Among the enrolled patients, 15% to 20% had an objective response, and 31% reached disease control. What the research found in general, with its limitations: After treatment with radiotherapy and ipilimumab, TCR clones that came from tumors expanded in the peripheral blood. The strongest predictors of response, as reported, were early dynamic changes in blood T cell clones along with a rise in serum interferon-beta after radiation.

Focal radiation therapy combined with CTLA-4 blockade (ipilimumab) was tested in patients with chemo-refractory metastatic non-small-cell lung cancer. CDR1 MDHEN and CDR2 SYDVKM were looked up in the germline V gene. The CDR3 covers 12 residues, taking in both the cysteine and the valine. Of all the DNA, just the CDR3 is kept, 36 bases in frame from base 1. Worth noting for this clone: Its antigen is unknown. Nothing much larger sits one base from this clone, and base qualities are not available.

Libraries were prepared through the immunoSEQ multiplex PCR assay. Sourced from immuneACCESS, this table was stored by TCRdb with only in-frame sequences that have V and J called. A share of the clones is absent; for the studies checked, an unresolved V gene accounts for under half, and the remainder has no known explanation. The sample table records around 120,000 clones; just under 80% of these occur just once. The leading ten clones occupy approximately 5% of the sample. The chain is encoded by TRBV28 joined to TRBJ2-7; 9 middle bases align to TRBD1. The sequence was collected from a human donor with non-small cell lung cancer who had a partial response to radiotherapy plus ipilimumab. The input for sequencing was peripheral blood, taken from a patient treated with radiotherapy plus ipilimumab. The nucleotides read TGTGCCAGCAGCTGGGGACAGGGAAAACTGCACGTC. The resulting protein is CASSWGQGKLHV.